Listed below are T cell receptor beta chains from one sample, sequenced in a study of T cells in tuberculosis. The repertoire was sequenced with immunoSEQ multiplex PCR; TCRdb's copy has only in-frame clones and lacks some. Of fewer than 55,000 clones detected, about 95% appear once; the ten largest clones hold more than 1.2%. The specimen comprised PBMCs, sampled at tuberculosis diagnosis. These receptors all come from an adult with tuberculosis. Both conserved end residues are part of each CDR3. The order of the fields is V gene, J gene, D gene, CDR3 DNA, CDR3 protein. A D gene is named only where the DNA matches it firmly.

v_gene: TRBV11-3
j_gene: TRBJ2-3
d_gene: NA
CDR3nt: TGTGCCAGCAGCTTAGGGGCGAGCACAGATACGCAGTATTTT
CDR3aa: CASSLGASTDTQYF

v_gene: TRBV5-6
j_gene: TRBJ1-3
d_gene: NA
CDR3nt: TGTGCCAGCAGCTCGGGGGGCGCAGACTCTGGAAACACCATATATTTT
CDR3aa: CASSSGGADSGNTIYF

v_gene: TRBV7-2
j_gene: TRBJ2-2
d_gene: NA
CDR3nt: TGTGCCAGCAGCTTAGGTGGACAGCTTCTGAACACCGGGGAGCTGTTTTTT
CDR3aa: CASSLGGQLLNTGELFF

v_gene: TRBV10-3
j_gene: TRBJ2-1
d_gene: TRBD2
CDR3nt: TGTGCCATGTCGGGGACTAGCGGGAGTACTGGGGGGAATGAGCAGTTCTTC
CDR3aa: CAMSGTSGSTGGNEQFF

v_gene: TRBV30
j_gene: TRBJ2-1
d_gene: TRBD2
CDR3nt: TGTGCCTGGACTGGCGGGAGCTCCTACAATGAGCAGTTCTTC
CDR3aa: CAWTGGSSYNEQFF

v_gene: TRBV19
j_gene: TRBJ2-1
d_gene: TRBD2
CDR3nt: TGTGCCAGTAGTCCTACCGGGACTAGAAGCAATGAGCAGTTCTTC
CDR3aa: CASSPTGTRSNEQFF

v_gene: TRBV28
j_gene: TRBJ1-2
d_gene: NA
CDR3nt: TGTGCCAGCAGGCTAACTAACTATGGCTACACCTTC
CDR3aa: CASRLTNYGYTF

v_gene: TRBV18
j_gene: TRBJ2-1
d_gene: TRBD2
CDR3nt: TGTGCCAGCTCACGATCGGGACTAGCGGACAATGAGCAGTTCTTC
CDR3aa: CASSRSGLADNEQFF

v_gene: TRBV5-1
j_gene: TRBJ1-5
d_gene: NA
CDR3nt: TGCGCCAGCAGCCCGGACGGTGGGGGGACGGCCCAGCATTTT
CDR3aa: CASSPDGGGTAQHF

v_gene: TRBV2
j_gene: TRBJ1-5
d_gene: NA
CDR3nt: TGTGCCAGCCGACTGGGTGAGGCTTCAAATCAGCCCCAGCATTTT
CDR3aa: CASRLGEASNQPQHF

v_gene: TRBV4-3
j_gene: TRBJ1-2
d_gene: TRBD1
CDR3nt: TGCGCCAGCAGCCAAGGGGGACAGGAAAACTATGGCTACACCTTC
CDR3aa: CASSQGGQENYGYTF

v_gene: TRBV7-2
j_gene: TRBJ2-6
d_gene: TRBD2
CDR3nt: TGTGCCAGCAGCCTGAGGGTAGCGGGATCGAGCTCTGGGGCCAACGTCCTGACTTTC
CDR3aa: CASSLRVAGSSSGANVLTF

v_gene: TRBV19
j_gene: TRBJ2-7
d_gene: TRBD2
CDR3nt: TGTGCCAGTAGTACGCGACTAGCGGTTTCCTACGAGCAGTACTTC
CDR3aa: CASSTRLAVSYEQYF

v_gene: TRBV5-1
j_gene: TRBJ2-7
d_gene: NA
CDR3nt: TGCGCCAGCAGCCCGCAGGCCGGGAATTCCTACGAGCAGTACTTC
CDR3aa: CASSPQAGNSYEQYF